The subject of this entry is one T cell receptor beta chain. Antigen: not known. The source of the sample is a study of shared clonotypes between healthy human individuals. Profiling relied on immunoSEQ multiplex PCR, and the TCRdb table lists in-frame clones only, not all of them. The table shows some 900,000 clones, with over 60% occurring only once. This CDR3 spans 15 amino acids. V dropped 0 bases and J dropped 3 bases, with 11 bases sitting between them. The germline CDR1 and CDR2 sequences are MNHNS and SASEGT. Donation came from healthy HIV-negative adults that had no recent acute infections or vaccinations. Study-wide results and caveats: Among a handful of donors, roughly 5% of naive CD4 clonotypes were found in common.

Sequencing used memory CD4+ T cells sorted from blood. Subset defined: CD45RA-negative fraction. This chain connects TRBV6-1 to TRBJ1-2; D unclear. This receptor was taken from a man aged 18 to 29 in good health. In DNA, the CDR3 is TGTGCCAGCAGTGAAGCAGCCAGGCTCTACTATGGCTACACCTTC. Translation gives CASSEAARLYYGYTF.